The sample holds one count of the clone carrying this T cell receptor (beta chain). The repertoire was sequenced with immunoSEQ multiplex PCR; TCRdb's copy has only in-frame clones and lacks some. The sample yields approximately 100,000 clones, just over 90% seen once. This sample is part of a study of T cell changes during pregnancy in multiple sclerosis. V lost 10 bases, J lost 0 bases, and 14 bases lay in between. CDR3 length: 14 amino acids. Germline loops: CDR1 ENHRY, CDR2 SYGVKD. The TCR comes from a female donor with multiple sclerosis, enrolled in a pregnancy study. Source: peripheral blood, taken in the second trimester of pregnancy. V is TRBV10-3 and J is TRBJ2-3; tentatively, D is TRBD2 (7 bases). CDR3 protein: CATTRGASTDTQYF. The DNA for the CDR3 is TGTGCCACCACTCGGGGGGCTAGCACAGATACGCAGTATTTT.